One sample yielded the 22 T cell receptor beta chains listed below, sequenced in a study of technical replicates of blood from several donors. Using immunoSEQ multiplex PCR, the repertoire was profiled, and TCRdb retains in-frame clones only, with some absent. The repertoire holds tens of thousands of clones, with just over 90% as singletons. The sample taken for sequencing was T cells isolated from PBMCs. These TCRs come from a human donor in good health.

This clone has only one observation. The chain employs TRBV13 and TRBJ2-7; possible D gene TRBD2, 5 bases. The germline V gene encodes CDR1 PRHDT and CDR2 FYEKMQ (reference sequence). The CDR3 has 14 amino acids. V was cut by 8 bases and J by 6 bases, with 20 bases left in between. The CDR3 loop is CASGLWTEVSEQYF. CDR3 coding DNA: TGTGCCAGCGGCCTGTGGACGGAGGTTTCCGAGCAGTACTTC.

This chain joins TRBV19 and TRBJ1-2; maybe TRBD1 (6 bases). The V end was cut by 2 bases, the J end by 7 bases, with 11 bases between. CDR3 length equals 13 residues. Germline CDR1 reads LNHDA; CDR2 reads SQIVND (reference sequence). As DNA, the CDR3 is TGTGCCAGTAGTATAACAGGGCTGGGTGGCTACACCTTC. Its translation: CASSITGLGGYTF.

The chain joins TRBV10-3 to TRBJ1-2; 9 bases are shared with TRBD1. Trimming removed 0 bases from V and 0 bases from J; junction bases left unmatched: 11. The CDR3 is 19 amino acids. Per the germline V gene, CDR1 is ENHRY and CDR2 is SYGVKD. In DNA, the CDR3 is TGTGCCATCAGTGAGTCCCCACCGGGACAGGGTGGATCTAACTATGGCTACACCTTC. Amino acids: CAISESPPGQGGSNYGYTF.

The sample holds one count of this clone. The chain has TRBV6-5 and TRBJ2-3, with a tentative D call TRBD2 (5 bases). Germline CDR1 MNHEY, CDR2 SVGAGI. Trimming took off 0 bases at V and 4 bases at J, with 11 bases between the two ends. This CDR3 contains 15 residues. The CDR3 sequence: CASSYSPSRPDTQYF. CDR3 in DNA: TGTGCCAGCAGTTACTCGCCTAGCAGGCCAGATACGCAGTATTTT.

The V call is TRBV5-1, the J call TRBJ1-1; 7 bases agree with TRBD1. Germline trimming cut 0 bases from V and 7 bases from J; bases unmatched to any gene: 9. This CDR3 has 15 amino acids. Germline CDR1 SGHRS, CDR2 YFSETQ. The CDR3, as DNA: TGCGCCAGCAGCTTGGGCGGAGGAGGGGGCGGTGAAGCTTTCTTT. Amino acids: CASSLGGGGGGEAFF.

The rearrangement uses TRBV4-1 and TRBJ1-4; TRBD1 aligns across 7 bases. The germline V gene encodes CDR1 MGHRA and CDR2 YSYEKL. Trimming cost V 5 bases and J 0 bases; bases outside gene matches: 9. The CDR3 runs to 17 residues. CDR3 nucleotide sequence: TGCGCCAGCAGCAAGGGACAGTCGATTACAACTAATGAAAAACTGTTTTTT. This sequence encodes CASSKGQSITTNEKLFF.

The chain recombines TRBV4-1 with TRBJ1-6; 7 nucleotides align to TRBD1. Germline V CDR1 and CDR2: MGHRA, YSYEKL. CDR3 length: 15 residues. Trimming took 1 base from V and 7 from J; bases not matched to a gene: 4. The DNA for the CDR3 is TGCGCCAGCAGCCAAGGAGGGGGCTACAATTCACCCCTCCACTTT. Protein sequence: CASSQGGGYNSPLHF.

The chain has TRBV11-2 and TRBJ2-2; 12 bases are shared with TRBD1. Germline V CDR1 and CDR2: SGHAT, FQNNGV. J gave up 7 bases and V 3 bases, and 9 bases lay outside the gene matches. CDR3 length: 17 residues. The DNA for the CDR3 is TGTGCCAGCAGCTTGTTCGCCCGGGACAGGGGGCACGGGGAGCTGTTTTTT. It yields the protein CASSLFARDRGHGELFF.

The rearrangement joins TRBV19 to TRBJ2-3; TRBD2 matches 9 bases. Germline assignment: CDR1 LNHDA and CDR2 SQIVND (reference sequence). CDR3 length equals 13 residues. V lost 4 bases and J lost 9; bases outside the gene matches: 5. For the CDR3, the DNA is TGTGCCAGTAGTACAAGACTAGCGGACACGCAGTATTTT. Translation: CASSTRLADTQYF.

As for this clone: This sample includes further DNA sequences coding for the same CDR3. J is TRBJ2-5 and V is TRBV5-1, with D perhaps TRBD1 (5 bases). Trimming removed 0 bases at V and 2 bases at J, with 8 bases between. The CDR3 length is 14 residues. Per germline, CDR1 SGHRS and CDR2 YFSETQ. CDR3 in amino acids: CASSLVGQQETQYF. In nucleotides, the CDR3 is TGCGCCAGCAGCTTGGTTGGACAACAAGAGACCCAGTACTTC. Based on the CDR3 plus reference TRBV5-1 and TRBJ2-5, the full variable domain is KAGVTQTPRYLIKTRGQQVTLSCSPISGHRSVSWYQQTPGQGLQFLFEYFSETQRNKGNFPGRFSGRQFSNSRSEMNVSTLELGDSALYLCASSLVGQQETQYFGPGTRLLVL.

This clone occurred once. This sequence joins TRBV11-2 and TRBJ1-2; 7 bases are a match to TRBD1. The J segment lost 8 bases and the V segment lost 1 base, leaving 7 bases of the junction unmatched. The CDR3 is made up of 14 amino acids. Germline V gives CDR1 SGHAT, CDR2 FQNNGV. CDR3 nucleotides: TGTGCCAGCAGCTTAGTTACAGGGGCAGGAGGCTACACCTTC. This encodes CASSLVTGAGGYTF.

This chain joins TRBV2 and TRBJ2-5; possible D gene TRBD2, 7 bases. V lost 4 bases to trimming and J lost 4 bases, with 13 bases between them. Germline loops: CDR1 SNHLY, CDR2 FYNNEI. The length of the CDR3 is 14 residues. CDR3 in amino acids: CASSGGGRSETQYF. The CDR3 region has the DNA TGTGCCAGCAGTGGCGGGGGCAGGTCAGAGACCCAGTACTTC.

The chain couples TRBV4-1 to TRBJ2-1; TRBD2 matches 12 bases. CDR1 is MGHRA, CDR2 YSYEKL, per germline. After removal of 1 base from V and 9 bases from J, the junction contained 10 bases not matched to a gene. The CDR3 sequence is 17 residues long. CDR3 nucleotide sequence: TGCGCCAGCAGCCAAGTTTGGGCTAGCGGGAGGGTGGGTGAGCAGTTCTTC. Protein product: CASSQVWASGRVGEQFF.

This clone was observed once. The chain couples TRBV11-2 to TRBJ2-7, with 9 bases aligning to TRBD1. The CDR3 loop spans 15 amino acids. The V segment lost 5 bases and the J segment 7 bases; nucleotides outside the gene matches: 12. CDR1 SGHAT and CDR2 FQNNGV come from the germline V gene. The CDR3 bases are TGTGCCAGCAGCCTAACCCCGACAGGGGGTAGTGAGCAGTACTTC. It specifies CASSLTPTGGSEQYF. The variable domain in full, completed from reference TRBV11-2 and TRBJ2-7, reads EAGVAQSPRYKIIEKRQSVAFWCNPISGHATLYWYQQILGQGPKLLIQFQNNGVVDDSQLPKDRFSAERLKGVDSTLKIQPAKLEDSAVYLCASSLTPTGGSEQYFGPGTRLTVT.

V is TRBV6-5 and J is TRBJ2-7; D is unresolved. Germline V lookup: CDR1 MNHEY, CDR2 SVGAGI. The V end lost 0 bases, the J end lost 5 bases, and 8 bases lay between the germline ends. The CDR3 has 13 amino acids. The CDR3 DNA reads TGTGCCAGCAGTTACTCCCACCGGGACGAGCAGTACTTC. Translating gives CASSYSHRDEQYF.

The chain couples TRBV19 to TRBJ1-5, with 7 nucleotides matching TRBD1. CDR3 length: 17 amino acids. The germline V gene encodes CDR1 LNHDA and CDR2 SQIVND (reference sequence). Losses at the gene ends were 10 bases for V and 0 bases for J; bases not matched to a gene: 15. The CDR3 region has the DNA TGTGCCACACAAACCCCGGGACAGCGAGATAGCAATCAGCCCCAGCATTTT. Encoded protein: CATQTPGQRDSNQPQHF.

J is TRBJ2-1 and V is TRBV27; TRBD2 matches 9 bases. V shed 3 bases and J 4 bases; nucleotides not matched to a gene: 7. The CDR3 sequence is 16 residues long. Germline V gives CDR1 MNHEY, CDR2 SMNVEV (reference sequence). The CDR3 nucleotides read TGTGCCAGCAGTTTTTTGACGCTAGCGGGGTACAATGAGCAGTTCTTC. Encoded protein: CASSFLTLAGYNEQFF.

The chain uses TRBV6-6 and TRBJ1-6; no reliable D call. Germline CDR1 reads MNHNY; CDR2 reads SVGAGI (reference sequence). V dropped 8 bases and J dropped 7 bases, with 15 bases sitting between them. CDR3 length equals 14 residues. CDR3 amino acids: CASEPEGGNSPLHF. For the CDR3, the DNA is TGTGCCAGCGAACCGGAGGGAGGAAATTCACCCCTCCACTTT.

The chain recombines TRBV21-1 with TRBJ2-7; TRBD1, the table's D call, lacks a check against the DNA. TRBV21-1 is recorded as a pseudogene. The CDR3 has 15 amino acids. The CDR3 bases are TGTGCCAGCAGCAAAAAAGGAATGACATATTACGAGCAGTACTTC. The encoded protein is CASSKKGMTYYEQYF.

V usage is TRBV9 and J usage is TRBJ2-7, with no clear D. Germline values: CDR1 SGDLS, CDR2 YYNGEE. The V gene lost 3 bases and the J gene lost 2 bases, with 9 bases spanning the gap. CDR3 size: 13 residues. The DNA for the CDR3 is TGTGCCAGCAGCGAGAGTAGTACCTACGAGCAGTACTTC. Protein product: CASSESSTYEQYF.

The V and J genes are TRBV7-9 and TRBJ2-1; perhaps TRBD1 as D (5 bases). Per the germline V gene, CDR1 is SEHNR and CDR2 is FQNEAQ (reference sequence). CDR3 size: 18 residues. V lost 6 bases and J lost 2, with 23 bases in between. CDR3 region: CASRGEYESGGTYNEQFF. The DNA of the CDR3 is TGTGCCAGCAGAGGGGAATATGAGAGTGGTGGCACCTACAATGAGCAGTTCTTC.

CDR3 DNA sequence: TGTGCCAGCAGGAGGACAGTAGACACTGAAGCTTTCTTT. Translated, it gives CASRRTVDTEAFF. The chain joins TRBV6-5 to TRBJ1-1, with D possibly TRBD1 on 6 matching bases. V lost 6 bases to trimming and J lost 3 bases, with 11 bases between them. The CDR3 sequence is 13 residues long. The germline V gene encodes CDR1 MNHEY and CDR2 SVGAGI.